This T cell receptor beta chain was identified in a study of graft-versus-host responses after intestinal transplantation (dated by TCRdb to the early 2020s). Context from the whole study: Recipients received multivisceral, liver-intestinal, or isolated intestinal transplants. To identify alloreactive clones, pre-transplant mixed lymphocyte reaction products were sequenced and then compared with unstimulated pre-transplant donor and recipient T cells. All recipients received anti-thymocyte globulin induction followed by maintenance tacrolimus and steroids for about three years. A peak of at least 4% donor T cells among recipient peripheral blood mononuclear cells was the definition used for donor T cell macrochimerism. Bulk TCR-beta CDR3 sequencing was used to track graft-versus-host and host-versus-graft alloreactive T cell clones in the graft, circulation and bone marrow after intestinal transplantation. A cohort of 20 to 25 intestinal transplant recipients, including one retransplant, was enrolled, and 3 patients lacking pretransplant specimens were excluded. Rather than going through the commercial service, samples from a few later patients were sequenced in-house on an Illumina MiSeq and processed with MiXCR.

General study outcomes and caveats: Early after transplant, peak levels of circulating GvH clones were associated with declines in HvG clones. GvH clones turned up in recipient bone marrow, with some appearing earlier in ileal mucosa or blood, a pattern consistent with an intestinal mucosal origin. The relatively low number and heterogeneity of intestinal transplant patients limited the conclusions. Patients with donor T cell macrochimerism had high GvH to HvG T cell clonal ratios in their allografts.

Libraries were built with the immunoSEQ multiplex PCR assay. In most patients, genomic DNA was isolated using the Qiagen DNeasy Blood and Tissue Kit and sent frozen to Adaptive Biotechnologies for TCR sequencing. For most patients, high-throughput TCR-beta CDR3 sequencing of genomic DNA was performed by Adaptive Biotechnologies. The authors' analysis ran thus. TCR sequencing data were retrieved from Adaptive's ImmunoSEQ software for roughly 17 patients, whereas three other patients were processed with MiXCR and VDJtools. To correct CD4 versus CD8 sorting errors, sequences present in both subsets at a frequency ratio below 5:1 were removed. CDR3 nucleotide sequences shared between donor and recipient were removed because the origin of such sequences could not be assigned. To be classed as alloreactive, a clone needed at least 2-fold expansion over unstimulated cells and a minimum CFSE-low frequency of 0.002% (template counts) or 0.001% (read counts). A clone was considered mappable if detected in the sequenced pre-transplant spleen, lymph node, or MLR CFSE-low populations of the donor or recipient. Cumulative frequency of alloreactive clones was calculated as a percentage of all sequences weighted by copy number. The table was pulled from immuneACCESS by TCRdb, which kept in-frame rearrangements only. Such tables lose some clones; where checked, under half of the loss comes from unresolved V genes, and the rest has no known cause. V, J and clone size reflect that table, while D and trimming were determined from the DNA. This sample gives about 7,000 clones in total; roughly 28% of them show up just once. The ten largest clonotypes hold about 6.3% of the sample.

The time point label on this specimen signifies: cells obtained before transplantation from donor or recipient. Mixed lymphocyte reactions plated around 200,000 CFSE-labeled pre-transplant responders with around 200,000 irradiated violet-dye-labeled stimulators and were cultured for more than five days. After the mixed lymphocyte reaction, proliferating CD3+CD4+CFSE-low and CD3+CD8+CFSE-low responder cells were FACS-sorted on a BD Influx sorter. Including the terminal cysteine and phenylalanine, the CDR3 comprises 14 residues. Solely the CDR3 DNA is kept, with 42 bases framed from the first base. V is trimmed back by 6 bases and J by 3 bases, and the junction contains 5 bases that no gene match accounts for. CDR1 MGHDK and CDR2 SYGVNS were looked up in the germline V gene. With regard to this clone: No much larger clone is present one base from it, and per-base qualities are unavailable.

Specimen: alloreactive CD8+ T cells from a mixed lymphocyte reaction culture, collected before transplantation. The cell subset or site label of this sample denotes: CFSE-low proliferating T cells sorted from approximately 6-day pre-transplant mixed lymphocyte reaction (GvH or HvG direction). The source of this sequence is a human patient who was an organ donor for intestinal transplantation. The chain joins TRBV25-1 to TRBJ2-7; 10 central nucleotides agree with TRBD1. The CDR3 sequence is CASSPGTGDYEQYF. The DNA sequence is TGTGCCAGCAGCCCGGGGACAGGGGACTACGAGCAGTACTTC.